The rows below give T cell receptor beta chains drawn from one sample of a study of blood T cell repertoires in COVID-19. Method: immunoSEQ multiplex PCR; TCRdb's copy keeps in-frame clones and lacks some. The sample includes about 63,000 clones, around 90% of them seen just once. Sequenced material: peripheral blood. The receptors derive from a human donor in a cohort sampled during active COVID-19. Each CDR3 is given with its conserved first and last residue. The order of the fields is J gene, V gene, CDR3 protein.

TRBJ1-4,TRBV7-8,CASSPNRGGEKLFF
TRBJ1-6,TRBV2,CASSLNGPPGGHSPLHF
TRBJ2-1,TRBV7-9,CASSMRYRDNPNEQFF
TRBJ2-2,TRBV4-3,CASSQGTRKNTGELFF
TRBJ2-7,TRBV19,CASTRTGGQFYEQYF
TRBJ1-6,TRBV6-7,CASINTGLTYNSPLHF
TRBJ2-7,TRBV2,CASRPRGGGGPIEQYF
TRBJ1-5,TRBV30,CAWTLGSNQPQHF
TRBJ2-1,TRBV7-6,CASSETPGSTNEQFF
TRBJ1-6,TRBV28,CASSLPRQGAPPLHF
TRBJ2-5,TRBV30,CAWSGTVGQETQYF
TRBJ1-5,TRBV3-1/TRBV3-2,CASSQGSGDNQPQHF
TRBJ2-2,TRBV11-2,CASSRRGNTGELFF
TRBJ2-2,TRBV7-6,CASRRDRGAGELFF
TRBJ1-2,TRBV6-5,CASIRDRGHDGYTF
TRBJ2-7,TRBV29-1,CSVEDRGTGKFSYEQYF
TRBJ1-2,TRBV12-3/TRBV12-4,CASTLSGGYGYTF
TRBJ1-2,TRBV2,CASSPFGTGRKGYGYTF
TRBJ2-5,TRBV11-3,CASSRTSGEGTQYF
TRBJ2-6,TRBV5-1,CASSGVTGTGANVLTF
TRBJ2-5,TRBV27,CASSISGRAWETQYF
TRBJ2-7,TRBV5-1,CASSLGAQGIYEQYF
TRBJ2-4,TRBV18,CASSPADGTGGTKNIQYF
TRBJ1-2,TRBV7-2,CASSTRAGASGYTF
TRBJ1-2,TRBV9,CASSPAGSGNYGYTF
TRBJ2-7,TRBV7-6,CASSPDRDYEQYF
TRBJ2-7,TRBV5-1,CASSIGQGGGRVYEQYF
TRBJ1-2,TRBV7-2,CASSLYGGVQYGYTF
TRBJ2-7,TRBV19,CASTPIGGLLRGQYF
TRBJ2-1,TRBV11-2,CASSSRRRGGSYNEQFF
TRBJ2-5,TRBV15,CATSRDRGQETQYF
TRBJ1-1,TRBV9,CASSVIRENTEAFF
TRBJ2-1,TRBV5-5,CASTPIGGEQFF
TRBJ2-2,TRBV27,CASSGLWGVTGELFF
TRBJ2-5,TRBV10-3,CAIGRTGQETQYF
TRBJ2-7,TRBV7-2,CASSLSSWSGSVEQYF
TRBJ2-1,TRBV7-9,CASSLIRGGRVNEQFF
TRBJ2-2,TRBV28,CASRTGTRLTGELFF
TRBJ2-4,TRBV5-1,CASRPTQGAKNIQYF
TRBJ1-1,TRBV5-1,CASSPREAANTEAFF
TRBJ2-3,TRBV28,CASSTRTRPSTDTQYF
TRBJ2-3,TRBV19,CASSIRDSRTDTQYF
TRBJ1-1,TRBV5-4,CASSPQLSGTEAFF
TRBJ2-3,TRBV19,CASSAAGRSTDTQYF
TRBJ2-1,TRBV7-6,CASSSGQDGQFF
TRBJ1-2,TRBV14,CASSHQQGFNYGYTF
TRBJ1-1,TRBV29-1,CSVRRERGTEAFF
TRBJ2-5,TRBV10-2,CASSGQGAETQYF
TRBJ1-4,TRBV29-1,CSVAGTGDEKLFF
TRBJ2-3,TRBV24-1,CATSPGTDTQYF
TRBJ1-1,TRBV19,CASSRRGTEAFF
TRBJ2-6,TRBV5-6,CASSLARDRLSGANVLTF
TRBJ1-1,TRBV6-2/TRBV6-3,CASSYHGGGTEAFF
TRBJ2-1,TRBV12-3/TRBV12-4,CASSPGTSNEQFF
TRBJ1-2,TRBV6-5,CASSYARRGHYGYTF
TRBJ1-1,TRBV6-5,CASSNTGGANTEAFF
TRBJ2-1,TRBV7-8,CASSPRDRGGYNEQFF
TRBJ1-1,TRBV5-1,CASSPLQGVKTEAFF
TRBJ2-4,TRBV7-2,CASSLGTGVSIKNIQYF